This T cell receptor beta chain was sequenced for a study of vaccination and CD4 T cells after COVID-19. Overall study context: Samples taken post-COVID came a median around 3.5 months after diagnosis, ranging from 35 to 161.

As to treatment: roughly ten-day PBMC culture with coronavirus spike peptide pools or control peptides (ViraFEST assay). Investigators obtained the unexposed donor's CD4+ T cells before the COVID-19 pandemic (2011-2018). After being plated at under 2.5 million per well, PBMCs were cultured with 9.5 to 10 IU/ml IL-2 and approximately 9.2 ug/ml peptide pools. Culture proceeded for around ten days, and CD4+ T cells were then isolated by negative selection. In its sample, this clonotype was seen a few times. Its antigen is still unknown. Sequenced with the Oncomine TCR Beta short-read assay was DNA taken from cultured CD4+ T cells. Genomic DNA was taken out of cultured CD4+ T cells by extraction. TCRdb re-derived calls from the PCR reads in MiXCR, one entry per CDR3 protein. This table holds about 7,000 distinct CDR3 sequences, 35% to 50% found once. The clonotype comes from a human donor in good health. The specimen was CD4+ T cells from blood, cultured in vitro.

The CDR3 DNA is TGCAGTGCCCAGCCTGGAGGGAATACGCAGTATTTT. Translation: CSAQPGGNTQYF. V is TRBV20-1 and J is TRBJ2-3, with D tentatively TRBD2 (6 bases). There are 12 residues in the CDR3. Germline V gene data show CDR1 as DFQATT and CDR2 as SNEGSKA (reference sequence). Trimming took 6 bases from V and 7 from J, leaving 14 bases between them.